This paragraph reports one T cell receptor (beta chain). This sample was taken from a study of T-cell memory formation after mild COVID-19. TCRdb independently ran MiXCR on the 5' RACE reads; one entry per CDR3 protein. The data contain hundreds of thousands of distinct CDR3 sequences, more than 20% of them singletons. V lost 5 bases, J lost 3 bases, and 10 bases lay in between. This CDR3 comprises 13 residues. Looked up from germline, CDR1 is SGHTA and CDR2 is FQGNSA. The clonotype was recovered from an adult woman who had mild COVID-19 (a few samples of this study predate the infection). Cell type and time point are not known. Sequencing used PBMCs or a T cell subset sorted from them (not recorded which). The chain joins TRBV7-2 to TRBJ2-5; perhaps TRBD1 as D (5 bases). The CDR3: CASSIRQKETQYF. The CDR3 DNA follows: TGTGCCAGCAGCATAAGACAGAAAGAGACCCAGTACTTC.